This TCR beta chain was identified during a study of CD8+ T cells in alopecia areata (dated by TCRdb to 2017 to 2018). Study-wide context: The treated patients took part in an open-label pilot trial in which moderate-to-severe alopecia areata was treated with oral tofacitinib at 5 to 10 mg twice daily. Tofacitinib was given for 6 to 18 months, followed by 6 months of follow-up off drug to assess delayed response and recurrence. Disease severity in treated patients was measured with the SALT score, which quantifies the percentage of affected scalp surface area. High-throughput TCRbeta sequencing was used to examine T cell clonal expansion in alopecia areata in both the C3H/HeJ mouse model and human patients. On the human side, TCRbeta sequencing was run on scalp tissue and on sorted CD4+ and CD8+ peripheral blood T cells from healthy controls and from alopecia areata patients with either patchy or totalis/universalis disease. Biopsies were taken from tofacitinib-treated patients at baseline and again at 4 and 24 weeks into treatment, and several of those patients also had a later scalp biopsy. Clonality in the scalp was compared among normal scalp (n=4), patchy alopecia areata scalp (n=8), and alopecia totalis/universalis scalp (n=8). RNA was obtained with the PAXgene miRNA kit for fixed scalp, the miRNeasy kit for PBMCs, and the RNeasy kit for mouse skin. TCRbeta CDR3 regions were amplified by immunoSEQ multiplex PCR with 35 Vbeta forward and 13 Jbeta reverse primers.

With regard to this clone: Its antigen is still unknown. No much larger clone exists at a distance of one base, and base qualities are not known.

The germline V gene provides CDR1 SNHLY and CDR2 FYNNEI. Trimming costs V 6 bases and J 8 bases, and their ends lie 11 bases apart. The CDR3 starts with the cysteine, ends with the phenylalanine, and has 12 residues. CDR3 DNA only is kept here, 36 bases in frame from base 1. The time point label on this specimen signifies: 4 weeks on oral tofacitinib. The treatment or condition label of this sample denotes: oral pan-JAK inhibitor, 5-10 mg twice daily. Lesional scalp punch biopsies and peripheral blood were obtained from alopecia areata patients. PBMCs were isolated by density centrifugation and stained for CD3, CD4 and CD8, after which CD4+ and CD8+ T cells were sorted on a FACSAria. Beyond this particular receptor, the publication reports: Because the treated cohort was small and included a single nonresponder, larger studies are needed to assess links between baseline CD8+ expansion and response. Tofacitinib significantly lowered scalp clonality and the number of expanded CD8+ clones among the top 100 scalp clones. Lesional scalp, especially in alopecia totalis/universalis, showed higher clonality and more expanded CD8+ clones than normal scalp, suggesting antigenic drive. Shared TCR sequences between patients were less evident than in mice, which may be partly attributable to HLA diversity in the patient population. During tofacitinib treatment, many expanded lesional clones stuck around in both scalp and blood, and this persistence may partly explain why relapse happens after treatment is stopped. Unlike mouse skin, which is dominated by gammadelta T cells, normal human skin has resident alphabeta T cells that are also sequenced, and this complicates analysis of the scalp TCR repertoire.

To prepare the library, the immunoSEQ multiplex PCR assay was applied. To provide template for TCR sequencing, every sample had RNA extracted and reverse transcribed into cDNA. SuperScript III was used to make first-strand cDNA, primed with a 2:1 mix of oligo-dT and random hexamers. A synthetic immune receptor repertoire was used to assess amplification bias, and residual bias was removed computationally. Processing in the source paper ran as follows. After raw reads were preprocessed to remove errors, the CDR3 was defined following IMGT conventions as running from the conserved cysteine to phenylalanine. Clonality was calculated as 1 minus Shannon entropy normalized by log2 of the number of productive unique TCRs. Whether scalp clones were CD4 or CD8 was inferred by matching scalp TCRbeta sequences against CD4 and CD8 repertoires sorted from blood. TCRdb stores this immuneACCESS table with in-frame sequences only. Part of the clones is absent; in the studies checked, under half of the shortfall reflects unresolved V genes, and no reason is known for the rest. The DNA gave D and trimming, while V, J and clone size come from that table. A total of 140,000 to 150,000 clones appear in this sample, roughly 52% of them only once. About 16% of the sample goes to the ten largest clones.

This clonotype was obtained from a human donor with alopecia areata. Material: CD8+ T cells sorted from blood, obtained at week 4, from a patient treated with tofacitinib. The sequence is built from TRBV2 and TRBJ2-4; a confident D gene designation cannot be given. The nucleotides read TGTGCCAGCAGCCGTTACCGGGACATTCAGTACTTC. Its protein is CASSRYRDIQYF.